This T cell receptor beta chain was captured by sequencing in a study of blood T cell repertoires in COVID-19. On the study more broadly: Samples of COVID-19 (acute and convalescent) were obtained from the United States, Italy and Spain. T cells, B-cell-depleted T cells, or PBMCs supplied cDNA or gDNA.

Original processing notes: Reference gene primer amplification yielded estimated nucleated cell counts. This table comes from immunoSEQ multiplex PCR, and its TCRdb copy is limited to in-frame clones, with some not included. The V and J calls and clone size are taken from that table; D and trimming were inferred from the DNA. The sample holds approximately 140,000 clones; about 80% are singletons and the top ten take over 2%. This clone occurred a few times. The CDR3 contains 13 residues. CDR1 is SGHDT and CDR2 is YYEEEE in the germline V gene. The ends lost 2 bases at V and 5 bases at J; junction bases unmatched: 4.

The receptor was isolated from a man between 65 and 85 years old with acute or convalescent COVID-19. The chain couples TRBV5-6 to TRBJ2-7; 7 positions match TRBD1. The sample comprised peripheral blood. CDR3 loop: CASSFFDRDEQYF. In nucleotides, the CDR3 is TGTGCCAGCAGCTTTTTCGACAGGGACGAGCAGTACTTC.